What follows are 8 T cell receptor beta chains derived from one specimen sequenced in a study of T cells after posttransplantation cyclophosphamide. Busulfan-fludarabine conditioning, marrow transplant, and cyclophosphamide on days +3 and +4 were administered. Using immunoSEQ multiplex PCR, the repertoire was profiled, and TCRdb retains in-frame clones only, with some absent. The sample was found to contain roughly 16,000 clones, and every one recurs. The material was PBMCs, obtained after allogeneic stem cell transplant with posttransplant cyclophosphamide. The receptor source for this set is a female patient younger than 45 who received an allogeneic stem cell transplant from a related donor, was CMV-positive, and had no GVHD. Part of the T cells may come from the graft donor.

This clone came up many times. CDR3 bases: TGTGCCAGCAGTTTATCCCTAGCGGGAGTGGATGAGCAGTTCTTC. Translated, it gives CASSLSLAGVDEQFF. The genes are TRBV27 and TRBJ2-1, with TRBD2 matching 10 bases. The CDR3 extends over 15 amino acids. Unmatched junction bases numbered 4, after V lost 0 bases and J lost 8 bases. Germline V lookup: CDR1 MNHEY, CDR2 SMNVEV (reference sequence).

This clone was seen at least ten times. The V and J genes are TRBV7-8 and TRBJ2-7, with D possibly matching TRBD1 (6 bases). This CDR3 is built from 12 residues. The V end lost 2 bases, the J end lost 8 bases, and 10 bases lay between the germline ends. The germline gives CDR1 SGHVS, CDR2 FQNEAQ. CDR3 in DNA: TGTGCCAGCAGCTTAAGGGGGAAGAAGCAGTACTTC. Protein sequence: CASSLRGKKQYF. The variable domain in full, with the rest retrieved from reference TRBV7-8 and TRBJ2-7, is GAGVSQSPRYKVAKRGQDVALRCDPISGHVSLFWYQQALGQGPEFLTYFQNEAQLDKSGLPSDRFFAERPEGSVSTLKIQRTQQEDSAVYLCASSLRGKKQYFGPGTRLTVT.

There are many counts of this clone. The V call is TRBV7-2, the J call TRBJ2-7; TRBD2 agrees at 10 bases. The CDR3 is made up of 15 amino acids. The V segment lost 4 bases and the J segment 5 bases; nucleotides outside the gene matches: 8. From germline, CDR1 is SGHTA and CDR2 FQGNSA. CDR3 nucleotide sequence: TGTGCCAGCAGCTGGGGACTAGCGAGCCTCGACGAGCAGTACTTC. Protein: CASSWGLASLDEQYF.

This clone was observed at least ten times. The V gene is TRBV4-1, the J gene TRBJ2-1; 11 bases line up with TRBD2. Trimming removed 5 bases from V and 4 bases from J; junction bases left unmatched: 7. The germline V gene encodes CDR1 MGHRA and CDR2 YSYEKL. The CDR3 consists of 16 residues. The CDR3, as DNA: TGCGCCAGCAGCTACACCGGGACTAGCGGATACAATGAGCAGTTCTTC. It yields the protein CASSYTGTSGYNEQFF.

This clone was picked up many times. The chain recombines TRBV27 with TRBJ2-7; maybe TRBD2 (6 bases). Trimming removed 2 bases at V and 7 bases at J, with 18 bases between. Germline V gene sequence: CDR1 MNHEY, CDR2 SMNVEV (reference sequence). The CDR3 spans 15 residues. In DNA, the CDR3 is TGTGCCAGCAGTTTAGTAGGGACGGCTGCGGGGGAGCAGTACTTC. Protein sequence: CASSLVGTAAGEQYF.

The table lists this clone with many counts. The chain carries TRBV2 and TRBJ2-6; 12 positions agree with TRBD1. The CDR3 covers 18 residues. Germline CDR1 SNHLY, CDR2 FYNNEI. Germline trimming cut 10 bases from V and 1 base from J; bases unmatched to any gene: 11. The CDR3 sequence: CATLKPGQGASGANVLTF. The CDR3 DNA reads TGTGCCACCCTTAAACCGGGACAGGGGGCTTCTGGGGCCAACGTCCTGACTTTC.

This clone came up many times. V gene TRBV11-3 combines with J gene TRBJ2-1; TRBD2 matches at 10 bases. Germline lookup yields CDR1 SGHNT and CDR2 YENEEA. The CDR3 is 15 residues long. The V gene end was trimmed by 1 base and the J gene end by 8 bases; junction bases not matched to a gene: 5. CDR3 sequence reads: CASSLGLAGDDEQFF. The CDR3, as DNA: TGTGCCAGCAGCTTAGGGCTAGCGGGAGACGATGAGCAGTTCTTC. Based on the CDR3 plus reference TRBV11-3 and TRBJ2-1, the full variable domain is EAGVVQSPRYKIIEKKQPVAFWCNPISGHNTLYWYLQNLGQGPELLIRYENEEAVDDSQLPKDRFSAERLKGVDSTLKIQPAELGDSAVYLCASSLGLAGDDEQFFGPGTRLTVL.

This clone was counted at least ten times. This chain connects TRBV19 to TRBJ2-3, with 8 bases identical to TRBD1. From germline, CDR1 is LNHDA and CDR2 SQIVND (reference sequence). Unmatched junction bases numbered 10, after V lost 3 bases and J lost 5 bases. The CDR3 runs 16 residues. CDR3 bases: TGTGCCAGTAGTATTTGGACAGGGACTGCGAAAGATACGCAGTATTTT. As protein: CASSIWTGTAKDTQYF.